A selection of T cell receptor beta chains follows, all from one sample in a study of CD8+CD57+ T cells in acquired aplastic anemia. MiXCR, applied by TCRdb to the reads, yields one record per CDR3 protein. The repertoire holds roughly 130,000 distinct CDR3 sequences, 48% seen once, with 2% to 3% in the top ten. Sequences were obtained from sorted CD4+, CD8+, or CD8+CD57+ T cells (not recorded which) from PBMCs. The receptors shown here come from a human donor in good health, serving as a control. Both conserved end residues are part of each CDR3. A D gene is named only where the DNA matches it firmly. Rows give clone size only sometimes, using once, few, many, or a class for an expanded clone.

clone_size j_call d_call v_call cdr3_nt cdr3_aa
few TRBJ1-1 - TRBV3-1 TGTGCCAGCAGCCAAGATACCGTTGGGCCTAACACTGAAGCTTTCTTT CASSQDTVGPNTEAFF
- TRBJ2-1 TRBD1 TRBV12-5 TGTGCTAGTGGTTCAAACGAAACCGGGACAGGGAACTACAATGAGCAGTTCTTC CASGSNETGTGNYNEQFF
- TRBJ1-1 - TRBV24-1 TGTGCCACCAGTGCTAGTGGGGGGACACGACGGAACACTGAAGCTTTCTTT CATSASGGTRRNTEAFF
- TRBJ2-7 - TRBV20-1 TGCAGTGCTAGTGATCCCGATCCTGACGAGCAGTACTTC CSASDPDPDEQYF
- TRBJ2-3 TRBD1 TRBV2 TGTGCCAGCAGTGACTCTGAACAGGGGGACCGAAATGCGCAGTATTTT CASSDSEQGDRNAQYF
few TRBJ2-7 TRBD1 TRBV2 TGTGCCAGCAGTCCCGGGACAGAGCCTACGGAGCAGTACTTC CASSPGTEPTEQYF
few TRBJ1-2 - TRBV20-1 TGCAGTGCTAGAGATCTCAGGGCTACGTTTGGCTACACCTTC CSARDLRATFGYTF
once TRBJ1-4 TRBD1 TRBV27 TGTGCCAGCAGTTTCTACCGGGACAGGGCTAATGAAAAACTGTTTTTT CASSFYRDRANEKLFF
many TRBJ2-1 TRBD1 TRBV7-9 TGTGCCAGCAGCTTAGGGTACCGGGACAGGGACGCTAGTGAGCAGTTCTTC CASSLGYRDRDASEQFF
once TRBJ2-1 - TRBV2 TGTGCCAGCAGTCTAGGGGGGCAAAATGAGCAGTTCTTC CASSLGGQNEQFF
- TRBJ1-5 - TRBV5-8 TGTGCCAGCAGCCTGGCCCCGGGGGGAAGTCAGCCCCAGCATTTT CASSLAPGGSQPQHF
few TRBJ1-2 TRBD1 TRBV7-9 TGTGCCAGTAGTATCACAGGGGGCTTATATGGCTACACCTTC CASSITGGLYGYTF
- TRBJ1-6 TRBD1 TRBV7-2 TGTGCCAGCAAGCGGACAGGGGACTCACCCCTCCACTTT CASKRTGDSPLHF
many TRBJ1-3 - TRBV12-5 TGTGCTAGTGGTTTGGTACAGGGATTTGGAAACACCATATATTTT CASGLVQGFGNTIYF
many TRBJ2-7 - TRBV6-5 TGTGCCAGCAGTTACGGGCAGGAGATCTCCTACGAGCAGTACTTC CASSYGQEISYEQYF
many TRBJ2-3 - TRBV25-1 TGTGCCAGCAGTGAATGGGGGGCGCGGACAGATACGCAGTATTTT CASSEWGARTDTQYF
- TRBJ1-1 - TRBV2 TGTGCCAGCTTCGGGATGATGTCCACTGAAGCTTTCTTT CASFGMMSTEAFF
- TRBJ2-2 - TRBV3-1 TGTGCCAGCAGCCAAGATCGCTACAGAACGAACACCGGGGAGCTGTTTTTT CASSQDRYRTNTGELFF
- TRBJ2-6 - TRBV19 TGTGCCAGTAGTCCCAGAGGAGGTCCTGGGGCCAACGTCCTGACTTTC CASSPRGGPGANVLTF
- TRBJ2-1 - TRBV25-1 TGTGCCAGCCAACTCGAGGAAGGCTTGCAGTTCTTC CASQLEEGLQFF
many TRBJ1-5 - TRBV7-2 TGTGCCAGCGGAAAACAGGGTAATCAGCCCCAGCATTTT CASGKQGNQPQHF
many TRBJ1-1 TRBD1 TRBV4-3 TGCGCCAGCAGCCAAGACCTTGGGACAGGGAATTCGAACACTGAAGCTTTCTTT CASSQDLGTGNSNTEAFF
many TRBJ2-5 TRBD2 TRBV7-2 TGTGCCAGCAGCTCACTTTTTGACGGGGGGGCCGGTGAAGAGACCCAGTACTTC CASSSLFDGGAGEETQYF
- TRBJ1-1 TRBD1 TRBV5-1 TGCACCAGGACAGGGCTGGGCACTGAAGCTTTCTTT CTRTGLGTEAFF
- TRBJ2-1 - TRBV20-1 TGCAGTGCCCCCTGGGACGTAGGGGGATTCAATGAGCAGTTCTTC CSAPWDVGGFNEQFF
many TRBJ1-5 - TRBV19 TGTGCCAGTACCTTCCATGGGCGCGATCAGCCCCAGCATTTT CASTFHGRDQPQHF
many TRBJ2-7 TRBD2 TRBV5-5 TGTGCCAGCAGGGAGGGAGCGGGGGGGACGAGCTACGAGCAGTACTTC CASREGAGGTSYEQYF
- TRBJ1-6 - TRBV5-6 TGTGCCAGCAGCCTGGACATTGAGGAACCCCTCCACTTT CASSLDIEEPLHF
once TRBJ2-7 - TRBV30 TGTGCCTGGGCTAGGGGTTACGAGCAGTACTTC CAWARGYEQYF
- TRBJ2-7 TRBD1 TRBV7-9 TGTGCCAGCAGACGGGACAGGGGCAACGAGCAGTACTTC CASRRDRGNEQYF
- TRBJ1-5 - TRBV19 TGTGCCAGTGCTAAAGGGGTTATCGATCAGCCCCAGCATTTT CASAKGVIDQPQHF
- TRBJ1-5 - TRBV19 TGTGCCAGTAGCAAATGGGGGGTTGGGCAGCCCCAGCATTTT CASSKWGVGQPQHF
many TRBJ1-3 TRBD1 TRBV25-1 TGTGCCAGCAGAAGGACAGGGTTGGGAAACACCATATATTTT CASRRTGLGNTIYF
- TRBJ1-6 TRBD1 TRBV15 TGTGCCACCAGCATAACGACAGGGGCGGATTCACCCCTCCACTTT CATSITTGADSPLHF
- TRBJ2-7 - TRBV20-1 TGCAGTGCTAGAGATAATCAGAGCTCCTACGAGCAGTACTTC CSARDNQSSYEQYF
- TRBJ1-2 - TRBV19 TGTGCCAGTAGGGATCTTGCGTATGGCTACACCTTC CASRDLAYGYTF
- TRBJ1-2 - TRBV7-8 TGTGCCAGCAGCGAAGGGACCGCGAATAACTATGGCTACACCTTC CASSEGTANNYGYTF
many TRBJ1-2 TRBD1 TRBV7-8 TGTGCCAGCAGCCCCGGACAGGGAAACTATGGCTACACCTTC CASSPGQGNYGYTF
once TRBJ2-5 TRBD2 TRBV9 TGTGCCGCAGGTCCTAGCGGGACCACCTCCCGGGAGACCCAGTACTTC CAAGPSGTTSRETQYF
many TRBJ2-5 - TRBV19 TGTGCCAGTAGTATCGGGCAGGGCTGGGAGACCCAGTACTTC CASSIGQGWETQYF
many TRBJ1-1 TRBD1 TRBV29-1 TGCAGCGTTGATCGGACAGGGATGAGAAACACTGAAGCTTTCTTT CSVDRTGMRNTEAFF
many TRBJ1-2 - TRBV18 TGTGCCAGCTCACCACCTGGCGGGAACCCTTACACCTTC CASSPPGGNPYTF
- TRBJ2-7 TRBD2 TRBV10-1 TGCGCCAGCCCTTCCCTGGCGGGGGGCCACGAGCAGTACTTC CASPSLAGGHEQYF